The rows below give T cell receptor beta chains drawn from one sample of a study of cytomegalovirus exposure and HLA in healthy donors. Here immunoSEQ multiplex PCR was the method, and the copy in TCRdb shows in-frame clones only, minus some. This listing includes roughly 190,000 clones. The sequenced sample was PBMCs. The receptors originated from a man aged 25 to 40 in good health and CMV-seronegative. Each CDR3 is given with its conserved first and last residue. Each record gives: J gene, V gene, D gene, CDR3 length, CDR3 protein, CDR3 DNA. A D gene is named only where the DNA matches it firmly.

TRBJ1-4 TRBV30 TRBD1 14 CAWSQDRVDEKLFF TGTGCCTGGAGTCAGGACAGGGTCGATGAAAAACTGTTTTTT
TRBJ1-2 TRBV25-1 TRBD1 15 CASSQALSGGYGYTF TGTGCCAGCAGTCAGGCCCTGTCAGGGGGCTATGGCTACACCTTC
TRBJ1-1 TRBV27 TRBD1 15 CASSKTGTADTEAFF TGTGCCAGCAGTAAAACCGGGACAGCGGACACTGAAGCTTTCTTT
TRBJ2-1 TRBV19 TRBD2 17 CASSAHRTSGSGDEQFF TGTGCCAGTAGTGCTCACCGGACTAGCGGGAGCGGAGATGAGCAGTTCTTC
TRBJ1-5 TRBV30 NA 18 CAWGSGRYRGSSNQPQHF TGTGCCTGGGGGAGCGGTCGATATAGAGGGAGTAGCAATCAGCCCCAGCATTTT
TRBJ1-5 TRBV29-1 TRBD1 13 CSVSGQGNQPQHF TGCAGCGTTTCAGGACAGGGCAATCAGCCCCAGCATTTT
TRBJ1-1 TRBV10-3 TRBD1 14 CAIRPTGGSTEAFF TGTGCCATCAGGCCGACAGGGGGGAGCACTGAAGCTTTCTTT
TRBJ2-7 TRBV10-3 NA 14 CAISDFGQSYEQYF TGTGCCATCAGTGACTTCGGACAGTCCTACGAGCAGTACTTC
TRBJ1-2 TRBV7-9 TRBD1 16 CASSDPGQGRVHGYTF TGTGCCAGCAGCGACCCGGGACAGGGGAGGGTTCATGGCTACACCTTC
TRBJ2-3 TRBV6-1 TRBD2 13 CASRPSGGPTQYF TGTGCCAGCAGGCCTAGCGGGGGGCCTACGCAGTATTTT
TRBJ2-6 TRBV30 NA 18 CAWSVRRGAQIGANVLTF TGTGCCTGGAGTGTACGCAGGGGGGCCCAGATTGGGGCCAACGTCCTGACTTTC
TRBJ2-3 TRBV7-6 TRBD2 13 CASSLGTSGTQYF TGTGCCAGCAGCTTAGGGACTAGCGGGACGCAGTATTTT
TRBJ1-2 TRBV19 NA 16 CASSFAGANLGYGYTF TGTGCCAGTAGTTTCGCAGGGGCAAATTTAGGCTATGGCTACACCTTC
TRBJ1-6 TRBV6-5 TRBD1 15 CASSSTGTGYRALHF TGTGCCAGCAGCTCTACCGGGACAGGGTATAGGGCCCTCCACTTT
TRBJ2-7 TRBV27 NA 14 CASSSGQYYYEQYF TGTGCCAGCAGTTCCGGACAGTACTACTACGAGCAGTACTTC
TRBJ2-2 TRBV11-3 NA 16 CASSLVNQGGSGELFF TGTGCCAGCAGCTTAGTTAACCAGGGAGGATCCGGGGAGCTGTTTTTT
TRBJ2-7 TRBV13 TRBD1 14 CASSLEQGAGEQYF TGTGCCAGCAGCTTAGAACAGGGGGCAGGAGAGCAGTACTTC
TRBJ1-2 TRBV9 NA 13 CASSTHRNYGYTF TGTGCCAGCAGCACCCACAGGAACTATGGCTACACCTTC
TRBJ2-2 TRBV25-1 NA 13 CASNPGYTGELFF TGTGCCAGCAATCCAGGGTATACCGGGGAGCTGTTTTTT
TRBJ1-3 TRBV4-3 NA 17 CASSQVLGGRSGNTIYF TGCGCCAGCAGCCAAGTTTTAGGGGGACGGTCTGGAAACACCATATATTTT
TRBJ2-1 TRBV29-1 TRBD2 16 CSAADPSGGAGNEQFF TGCAGCGCCGCGGACCCTAGCGGGGGGGCCGGGAATGAGCAGTTCTTC
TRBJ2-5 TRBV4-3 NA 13 CASSRGHQETQYF TGCGCCAGCAGCCGGGGGCACCAAGAGACCCAGTACTTC
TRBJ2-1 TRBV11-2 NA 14 CASSLRSSDNEQFF TGTGCCAGCAGCTTACGTAGTAGCGACAATGAGCAGTTCTTC
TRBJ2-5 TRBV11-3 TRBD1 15 CASSLIPGQLETQYF TGTGCCAGCAGCTTAATACCGGGACAGTTGGAGACCCAGTACTTC
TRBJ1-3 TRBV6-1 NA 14 CASSDGGAGNTIYF TGTGCCAGCAGTGATGGAGGGGCTGGAAACACCATATATTTT
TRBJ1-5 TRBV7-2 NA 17 CASSLGVGSNSNQPQHF TGTGCCAGCAGCTTAGGGGTCGGGAGTAATAGCAATCAGCCCCAGCATTTT
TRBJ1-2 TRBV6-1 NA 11 CASSPGYGYTF TGTGCCAGCAGTCCCGGCTATGGCTACACCTTC
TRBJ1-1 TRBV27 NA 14 CASSLGGMNTEAFF TGTGCCAGCAGTTTAGGAGGAATGAACACTGAAGCTTTCTTT
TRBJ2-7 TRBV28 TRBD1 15 CASSAVGRGQNEQYF TGTGCCAGCAGTGCCGTAGGCAGGGGGCAGAACGAGCAGTACTTC
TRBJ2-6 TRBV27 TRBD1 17 CASSLQGFGTGANVLTF TGTGCCAGCAGTCTACAGGGGTTCGGAACTGGGGCCAACGTCCTGACTTTC
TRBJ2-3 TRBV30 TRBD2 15 CAWSKGSGGLDTQYF TGTGCCTGGAGTAAGGGGTCGGGGGGGCTTGATACGCAGTATTTT
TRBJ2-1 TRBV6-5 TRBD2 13 CASRKGLANEQFF TGTGCCAGCAGAAAGGGACTAGCCAATGAGCAGTTCTTC
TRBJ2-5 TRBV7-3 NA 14 CASSLTQGQETQYF TGTGCCAGCAGCTTAACACAGGGCCAAGAGACCCAGTACTTC
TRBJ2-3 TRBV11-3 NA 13 CASSSPGSNTQYF TGTGCCAGCAGCTCCCCCGGTTCGAATACGCAGTATTTT
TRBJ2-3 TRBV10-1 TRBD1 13 CASSRGPTDTQYF TGCGCCAGCAGTAGGGGGCCGACAGATACGCAGTATTTT
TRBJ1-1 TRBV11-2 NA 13 CASSFMGQGEAFF TGTGCCAGCAGCTTTATGGGGCAGGGGGAAGCTTTCTTT
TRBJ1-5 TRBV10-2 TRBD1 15 CASSGDRTMGQPQHF TGCGCCAGCAGTGGGGACAGGACCATGGGTCAGCCCCAGCATTTT
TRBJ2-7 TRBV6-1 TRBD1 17 CASSGLNPGQGGGEQYF TGTGCCAGCAGTGGCCTTAACCCGGGACAGGGCGGTGGCGAGCAGTACTTC
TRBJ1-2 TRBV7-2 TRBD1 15 CASSFVGDRGYGYTF TGTGCCAGCAGCTTCGTGGGGGACAGAGGCTATGGCTACACCTTC
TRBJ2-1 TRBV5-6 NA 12 CASSLYYNEQFF TGTGCCAGCAGCTTGTACTACAATGAGCAGTTCTTC
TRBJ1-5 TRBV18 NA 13 CASSPEGPQPQHF TGTGCCAGCTCACCCGAGGGTCCGCAGCCCCAGCATTTT
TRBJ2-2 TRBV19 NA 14 CASSRGGGIRELFF TGTGCCAGTAGTCGAGGGGGGGGAATACGGGAGCTGTTTTTT
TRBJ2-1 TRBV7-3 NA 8 CASSFAVF TGTGCCAGCAGCTTCGCAGTCTTC
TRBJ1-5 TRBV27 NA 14 CASSSVQPGQPQHF TGTGCCAGCAGTTCAGTCCAGCCAGGACAGCCCCAGCATTTT
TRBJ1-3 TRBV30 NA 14 CAWSYRDSGNTIYF TGTGCCTGGAGCTACCGAGACTCTGGAAACACCATATATTTT
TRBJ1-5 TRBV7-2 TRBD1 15 CASSLGTGGHQPQHF TGTGCCAGCAGCTTAGGGACAGGGGGCCATCAGCCCCAGCATTTT
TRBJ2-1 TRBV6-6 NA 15 CASTSGREAYNEQFF TGTGCCAGCACCTCAGGTAGGGAGGCCTACAATGAGCAGTTCTTC
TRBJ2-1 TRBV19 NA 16 CASTEWGGGTYNEQFF TGTGCCAGTACTGAATGGGGTGGAGGCACCTACAATGAGCAGTTCTTC
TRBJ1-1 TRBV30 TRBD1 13 CAWSGQGNTEAFF TGTGCCTGGAGTGGACAGGGGAACACTGAAGCTTTCTTT
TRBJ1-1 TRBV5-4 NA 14 CASSLGAMNTEAFF TGTGCCAGCAGCTTGGGGGCGATGAACACTGAAGCTTTCTTT
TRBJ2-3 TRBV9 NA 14 CASSVGGITDTQYF TGTGCCAGCAGCGTTGGGGGGATAACAGATACGCAGTATTTT
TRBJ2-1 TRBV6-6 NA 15 CASSYRRTRIDEQFF TGTGCCAGCAGTTACAGGAGGACTCGTATCGATGAGCAGTTCTTC
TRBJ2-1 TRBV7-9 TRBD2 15 CASSQGLGNYNEQFF TGTGCCAGCAGCCAGGGACTAGGAAACTACAATGAGCAGTTCTTC
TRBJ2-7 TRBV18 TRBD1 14 CASHLTGGSYEQYF TGTGCCAGCCACTTGACAGGGGGGTCCTACGAGCAGTACTTC
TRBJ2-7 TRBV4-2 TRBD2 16 CASSHLGREDSYEQYF TGTGCCAGCAGCCATCTGGGGCGGGAGGATAGCTACGAGCAGTACTTC
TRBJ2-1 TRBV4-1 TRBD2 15 CASRLSGSSYNEQFF TGCGCCAGCAGACTTAGCGGGAGCTCCTACAATGAACAGTTCTTC
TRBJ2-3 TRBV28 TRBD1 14 CASSTQGDTDTQYF TGTGCCAGCAGTACACAGGGGGATACAGATACGCAGTATTTT
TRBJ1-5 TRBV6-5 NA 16 CASSYGLEGTGQPQHF TGTGCCAGCAGTTACGGGTTGGAGGGGACGGGACAGCCCCAGCATTTT
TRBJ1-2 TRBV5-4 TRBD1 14 CASSPDRVNYGYTF TGTGCCAGCAGCCCGGACAGGGTCAACTATGGCTACACCTTC